This T cell receptor beta chain was recovered during a study of STAT5B mutations in CD4+ large granular lymphocyte leukemia. Study background: CD8+ depletion followed by anti-CD4 microbead selection was applied to cryopreserved cells.

Using immunoSEQ multiplex PCR, the repertoire was profiled, and TCRdb retains in-frame clones only, with some absent. The table lists 8,100 or so clones, 76% of them singletons. Bead-separated CD4+, CD4+CD8+, CD57+ or CD56+ fractions, or PBMC, were used. The V gene lost 6 bases and the J gene lost 2 bases, with 13 bases spanning the gap. Germline lookup yields CDR1 SQVTM and CDR2 ANQGSEA. The CDR3 length is 13 residues. The gene calls are TRBV29-1 and TRBJ2-5; a possible D gene is TRBD2 (5 bases). This clonotype originated in a woman aged 60-75 years with CD4+ T-cell large granular lymphocyte leukemia. The specimen was PBMCs. The CDR3 nucleotides are TGCAGCGTCCGAGGGTTACTTCAAGAGACCCAGTACTTC. It encodes CSVRGLLQETQYF.